Following are 30 T cell receptor beta chains from one sample sequenced in a study of T cells expressing NK-cell markers. From the 5' RACE reads, TCRdb lists one entry per CDR3 protein and no DNA. The sample table includes approximately 380,000 distinct CDR3 sequences. Sequencing was done on a sample of blood T cells: a sorted CD56 or NKG2C T cell subset, CD4+ or CD8+ T cells, or bulk PBMC T cells (not recorded which). The receptors originated from a man between 18 and 69 years old in good health.

The rearrangement uses TRBV7-9 and TRBJ2-7; the D gene TCRdb calls, TRBD2, cannot be checked with no DNA. The CDR3 has 14 residues. CDR1 and CDR2 (germline): SEHNR, FQNEAQ (reference sequence). CDR3 loop: CASSFYGPSYEQYF.

The rearrangement joins TRBV2 to TRBJ1-2; with no DNA, the TCRdb D assignment of TRBD1 cannot be verified. The CDR3 is made up of 14 amino acids. Germline-derived CDR1 and CDR2 are SNHLY and FYNNEI. CDR3 in amino acids: CASNDGGMFRGYTF.

The chain is built from TRBV24-1 and TRBJ2-1; TCRdb's D call, TRBD2, is unchecked because there is no DNA. Germline CDR1 is KGHDR and CDR2 is SFDVKD. The CDR3 totals 16 residues. The CDR3 reads CATSAGGESSYNEQFF.

The chain links TRBV10-2 to TRBJ2-7; TCRdb outputs TRBD1, but without DNA this stays unchecked. The CDR3 sequence is 15 residues long. Per the germline V gene, CDR1 is WSHSY and CDR2 is SAAADI. CDR3 sequence reads: CASSRDDGAAYEQYF.

The V call is TRBV7-2, the J call TRBJ1-3; the TCRdb D gene call, TRBD1, has no DNA to confirm it. The CDR3 contains 16 residues. The germline CDR1 and CDR2 sequences are SGHTA and FQGNSA. The CDR3 loop is CASSPTAGGRGNTIYF. Drawing the rest from reference TRBV7-2 and TRBJ1-3, the complete variable domain is GAGVSQSPSNKVTEKGKDVELRCDPISGHTALYWYRQSLGQGLEFLIYFQGNSAPDKSGLPSDRFSAERTGGSVSTLTIQRTQQEDSAVYLCASSPTAGGRGNTIYFGEGSWLTVV.

This chain connects TRBV5-6 to TRBJ2-3. This CDR3 has 15 amino acids. The germline V gene has CDR1 SGHDT and CDR2 YYEEEE. The CDR3 here is CASSLYGSDSNTQYF. Combining the CDR3 with reference TRBV5-6 and TRBJ2-3 gives the whole variable domain DAGVTQSPTHLIKTRGQQVTLRCSPKSGHDTVSWYQQALGQGPQFIFQYYEEEERQRGNFPDRFSGHQFPNYSSELNVNALLLGDSALYLCASSLYGSDSNTQYFGPGTRLTVL.

This sequence joins TRBV7-2 and TRBJ2-1; TCRdb outputs TRBD2, but without DNA this stays unchecked. The germline gives CDR1 SGHTA, CDR2 FQGNSA. The CDR3 totals 13 residues. CDR3 protein: CASSDYRVAEQFF.

The CDR3 protein is CASSGRNYGYTF. The rearrangement links TRBV27 to TRBJ1-2. Germline lookup yields CDR1 MNHEY and CDR2 SMNVEV (reference sequence). The CDR3 runs 12 residues.

The gene calls are TRBV24-1 and TRBJ2-1; TCRdb outputs TRBD1, but without DNA this stays unchecked. CDR1 is KGHDR and CDR2 is SFDVKD in the germline V gene. The CDR3 extends over 16 amino acids. This CDR3 is CATSETQGGNYNEQFF.

The rearrangement joins TRBV7-2 to TRBJ2-7. The CDR3 sequence is 15 residues long. Germline V gene sequence: CDR1 SGHTA, CDR2 FQGNSA. This chain's CDR3 is CASSLAGVSTYEQYF.

The chain carries TRBV20-1 and TRBJ2-7; absent DNA, TCRdb's TRBD1 call cannot be checked. Per the germline V gene, CDR1 is DFQATT and CDR2 is SNEGSKA (reference sequence). There are 18 residues in the CDR3. The CDR3 is CSARDSPDRGLSSYEQYF.

The chain uses TRBV11-2 and TRBJ2-3; TCRdb's assignment of TRBD2 cannot be checked, as there is no DNA. Looked up from germline, CDR1 is SGHAT and CDR2 is FQNNGV. This CDR3 region has 15 residues. CDR3 region: CASSFLGGASDTQYF.

The V and J genes are TRBV29-1 and TRBJ1-1. CDR1 and CDR2 from the germline V gene are SQVTM and ANQGSEA. CDR3 length equals 13 residues. The CDR3 region is CSVRELMNTEAFF.

The CDR3 is CASSFRGAYTDTQYF. The V gene is TRBV11-1, the J gene TRBJ2-3; TCRdb proposes TRBD1, but this gene call is untestable without DNA. Germline V gene sequence: CDR1 SGHAT, CDR2 FQDESV (reference sequence). This CDR3 is 15 amino acids long.

The gene calls are TRBV2 and TRBJ2-7. The CDR3 spans 13 residues. CDR1 and CDR2 from the germline V gene are SNHLY and FYNNEI. This CDR3 is CASKRTFTYEQYF.

The CDR3 loop reads CASNRQNLLYGYTF. The chain has TRBV7-2 and TRBJ1-2; TCRdb's D call, TRBD1, is unchecked because there is no DNA. This CDR3 contains 14 residues. Germline V CDR1 and CDR2: SGHTA, FQGNSA.

This sequence joins TRBV27 and TRBJ2-7; TCRdb outputs TRBD1, but without DNA this stays unchecked. CDR1 is MNHEY and CDR2 is SMNVEV in the germline V gene (reference sequence). The CDR3 is made up of 13 amino acids. The CDR3 is CASRTDRQHEQYF.

This chain joins TRBV6-2 or TRBV6-3 and TRBJ2-1; TCRdb's D call of TRBD2 is untestable without DNA. Germline V CDR1 and CDR2: MNHEY, SVGEGT. This CDR3 comprises 18 residues. CDR3 in amino acids: CASSYAPPGSINGNEQFF.

This chain links TRBV2 with TRBJ2-3. Looked up from germline, CDR1 is SNHLY and CDR2 is FYNNEI. The CDR3 loop spans 12 amino acids. This chain's CDR3 is CASSGTGDTQYF. The full variable domain, its missing parts supplied by reference TRBV2 and TRBJ2-3, is EPEVTQTPSHQVTQMGQEVILRCVPISNHLYFYWYRQILGQKVEFLVSFYNNEISEKSEIFDDQFSVERPDGSNFTLKIRSTKLEDSAMYFCASSGTGDTQYFGPGTRLTVL.

This chain joins TRBV6-5 and TRBJ2-2; the D gene TCRdb calls, TRBD1, cannot be checked with no DNA. Germline values: CDR1 MNHEY, CDR2 SVGAGI. The length of the CDR3 is 13 residues. This CDR3 is CASSYWPGWELFF.

The rearrangement joins TRBV4-1 to TRBJ2-1; TCRdb's assignment of TRBD1 cannot be checked, as there is no DNA. Germline CDR1 is MGHRA and CDR2 is YSYEKL. The CDR3 is 17 residues long. This CDR3 reads CASSQGAGQGPYNEQFF.

The V gene is TRBV5-1, the J gene TRBJ1-5. Germline V CDR1 and CDR2: SGHRS, YFSETQ. This CDR3 has 15 amino acids. This CDR3 reads CASSLGLAENQPQHF.

The chain has TRBV5-1 and TRBJ1-1; checking the TCRdb D call of TRBD1 is not possible without DNA. The CDR3 runs to 16 residues. Germline CDR1 SGHRS, CDR2 YFSETQ. The CDR3 reads CASSPGGGAANTEAFF. Based on the CDR3 plus reference TRBV5-1 and TRBJ1-1, the full variable domain is KAGVTQTPRYLIKTRGQQVTLSCSPISGHRSVSWYQQTPGQGLQFLFEYFSETQRNKGNFPGRFSGRQFSNSRSEMNVSTLELGDSALYLCASSPGGGAANTEAFFGQGTRLTVV.

This sequence joins TRBV6-5 and TRBJ1-3. CDR1 and CDR2 from the germline V gene are MNHEY and SVGAGI. CDR3 size: 16 residues. The CDR3 loop is CASSFYQQGAGNTIYF.

V is TRBV20-1 and J is TRBJ2-5; the D call of TRBD1 rests on TCRdb alone, since no DNA is present to check it. Germline V gene sequence: CDR1 DFQATT, CDR2 SNEGSKA (reference sequence). The CDR3 length is 20 residues. The CDR3: CSARRQLDLKEFRAAETQYF.

The chain has TRBV20-1 and TRBJ2-1. The CDR3 runs to 15 residues. Germline loops: CDR1 DFQATT, CDR2 SNEGSKA (reference sequence). This CDR3 is CSASAYVSYYNEQFF.

The chain combines TRBV20-1 with TRBJ1-2. Per the germline V gene, CDR1 is DFQATT and CDR2 is SNEGSKA (reference sequence). CDR3 length: 13 amino acids. CDR3 in amino acids: CSARDRRAGGYTF.

The V gene is TRBV6-2 or TRBV6-3, the J gene TRBJ2-7; the TCRdb D gene call, TRBD2, has no DNA to confirm it. Germline V lookup: CDR1 MNHEY, CDR2 SVGEGT. CDR3 length: 13 residues. The CDR3: CASSRAGVYEQYF.

V gene TRBV12-3 or TRBV12-4 combines with J gene TRBJ2-3; TCRdb outputs TRBD1, but without DNA this stays unchecked. This CDR3 contains 17 residues. This chain's CDR3 is CASRPPPGHGIVGTQYF.

The chain combines TRBV5-1 with TRBJ2-7; the TCRdb D gene call, TRBD1, has no DNA to confirm it. Germline V gene data show CDR1 as SGHRS and CDR2 as YFSETQ. The CDR3 runs 14 residues. CDR3 in amino acids: CASSLGQPKDEQYF.